These 14 T cell receptor beta chains came from one sample sequenced in a study of blood T cell repertoires in COVID-19. Generated by immunoSEQ multiplex PCR, the TCRdb table keeps only in-frame clones and is missing some. The data show approximately 300,000 clones, 90% seen once. Sequenced input: peripheral blood. The origin of the receptors is a woman between 25 and 40 years old with COVID-19, enrolled during active disease.

This clone showed up just a few times. The chain links TRBV4-2 to TRBJ1-1; maybe TRBD1 (5 bases). Per germline, CDR1 LGHNA and CDR2 YNFKEQ. The CDR3 totals 17 residues. Trimming took off 0 bases at V and 1 base at J, with 15 bases between the two ends. DNA of the CDR3: TGTGCCAGCAGCCAAGATGGGGGATTGGGGGGGAACACTGAAGCTTTCTTT. The encoded protein is CASSQDGGLGGNTEAFF.

The chain employs TRBV3-1 (or the pseudogene TRBV3-2) and TRBJ1-6, with 7 bases matching TRBD1. The CDR3 runs to 14 residues. Germline V gene lookup returns CDR1 LGHDT and CDR2 YNNKEL (reference sequence). V was pared by 3 bases and J by 9 bases, with 5 bases of the junction left unmatched. For the CDR3, the DNA is TGTGCCAGCAGCCAGGGGACAGTTACTTCACCCCTCCACTTT. Translated, it gives CASSQGTVTSPLHF.

The gene calls are TRBV19 and TRBJ2-7; 13 bases are a match to TRBD2. Germline V lookup: CDR1 LNHDA, CDR2 SQIVND (reference sequence). V lost 1 base to trimming and J lost 6 bases; unmatched junction nucleotides: 6. This CDR3 has 16 amino acids. CDR3 nucleotide sequence: TGTGCCAGTAGTATAGGCCTGACTAGCGGGAGGCCCGAGCAGTACTTC. It translates to CASSIGLTSGRPEQYF. Full variable domain (rest looked up from reference TRBV19 and TRBJ2-7): DGGITQSPKYLFRKEGQNVTLSCEQNLNHDAMYWYRQDPGQGLRLIYYSQIVNDFQKGDIAEGYSVSREKKESFPLTVTSAQKNPTAFYLCASSIGLTSGRPEQYFGPGTRLTVT.

The chain is built from TRBV5-4 and TRBJ2-5, with 8 bases fitting TRBD2. CDR3 length equals 15 residues. With V trimmed by 2 bases and J by 4 bases, 7 bases remained unmatched. In germline, CDR1 is SGHNT, CDR2 YYREEE (reference sequence). CDR3 protein: CASSFPGAGGETQYF. Here the CDR3 DNA reads TGTGCCAGCAGCTTTCCCGGGGCGGGGGGAGAGACCCAGTACTTC.

This sequence joins TRBV29-1 and TRBJ1-4; a possible D gene is TRBD1 (6 bases). The CDR3 is 13 amino acids. Germline CDR1 is SQVTM and CDR2 is ANQGSEA. V lost 7 bases to trimming and J lost 0 bases, with 9 bases between them. The CDR3 sequence: CSAGTPTNEKLFF. The DNA for the CDR3 is TGCAGCGCGGGGACACCAACTAATGAAAAACTGTTTTTT.

The chain combines TRBV7-2 with TRBJ2-5; D perhaps matches TRBD2 (6 bases). Trimming removed 4 bases from V and 4 bases from J, with 16 bases in between. The CDR3 is made up of 15 amino acids. Germline V gives CDR1 SGHTA, CDR2 FQGNSA. Written as DNA, the CDR3 is TGTGCCAGCAGCTCTATCGGGAGTTTCGGAGAGACCCAGTACTTC. It codes for CASSSIGSFGETQYF.

This sequence joins TRBV7-9 and TRBJ2-7; D uncertain. V was clipped by 7 bases and J by 2 bases, with 15 bases between them. The CDR3 loop spans 14 amino acids. Germline CDR1 is SEHNR and CDR2 is FQNEAQ (reference sequence). As DNA, the CDR3 is TGTGCCAGCACCTTGGACCTCAAGCCCTACGAGCAGTACTTC. It specifies CASTLDLKPYEQYF. Based on the CDR3 plus reference TRBV7-9 and TRBJ2-7, the full variable domain is DTGVSQNPRHKITKRGQNVTFRCDPISEHNRLYWYRQTLGQGPEFLTYFQNEAQLEKSRLLSDRFSAERPKGSFSTLEIQRTEQGDSAMYLCASTLDLKPYEQYFGPGTRLTVT.

The chain recombines TRBV5-1 with TRBJ2-2, with TRBD1 as a possible D gene (6 bases). CDR3 length equals 16 residues. CDR1 and CDR2 from the germline V gene are SGHRS and YFSETQ. V lost 4 bases, J lost 1 base, and 14 bases lay in between. The CDR3, as DNA: TGCGCCAGCAGCCCTAGCCCGGGACAGAACACCGGGGAGCTGTTTTTT. This gives the protein CASSPSPGQNTGELFF.

The rearrangement links TRBV5-4 to TRBJ2-7; TRBD2 matches at 11 bases. J gave up 3 bases and V 4 bases, and 3 bases lay outside the gene matches. Germline values: CDR1 SGHNT, CDR2 YYREEE (reference sequence). The CDR3 covers 14 residues. The CDR3 here is CASSRGLAVYEQYF. Here the CDR3 DNA reads TGTGCCAGCAGCAGGGGACTAGCGGTCTACGAGCAGTACTTC.

This clone has only one observation. This rearrangement joins TRBV18 to TRBJ2-3; D uncertain. Germline V gene lookup returns CDR1 KGHSH and CDR2 LQKENI. This CDR3 has 13 residues. Trimming cost V 3 bases and J 0 bases, with 4 bases left between them. The DNA of the CDR3 is TGTGCCAGCTCACCGAGTAGCACAGATACGCAGTATTTT. This sequence encodes CASSPSSTDTQYF.

CDR3 sequence (DNA): TGTGCCAGCAGTCAAGTTGGGGCGGCTAATTCACCCCTCCACTTT. Amino acids: CASSQVGAANSPLHF. The chain carries TRBV6-6 and TRBJ1-6; D is possibly TRBD1 (5 bases). Germline CDR1 is MNHNY and CDR2 is SVGAGI (reference sequence). The ends were cut back, 5 bases at V and 6 bases at J, with 14 bases in the middle. CDR3 size: 15 residues.

The chain has TRBV5-1 and TRBJ1-1; D not resolved. Germline V gene data show CDR1 as SGHRS and CDR2 as YFSETQ. The CDR3 extends over 13 amino acids. Trimming took off 2 bases at V and 6 bases at J, with 11 bases between the two ends. Here the CDR3 DNA reads TGCGCCAGCAGCTTCTTCCCGGAGGCTGAAGCTTTCTTT. Protein sequence: CASSFFPEAEAFF.

The chain is built from TRBV13 and TRBJ1-1, with 9 bases identical to TRBD1. V lost 5 bases and J lost 0; bases outside the gene matches: 10. The V gene's germline CDR1 is PRHDT and CDR2 FYEKMQ (reference sequence). This CDR3 has 17 residues. The CDR3 DNA reads TGTGCCAGCAGCCCCCCGACAGGGGGATTCATGAACACTGAAGCTTTCTTT. Its translation is CASSPPTGGFMNTEAFF.

The rearrangement joins TRBV7-2 to TRBJ2-3, with 13 bases identical to TRBD2. Trimming took 1 base from V and 7 from J; bases not matched to a gene: 5. Germline loops: CDR1 SGHTA, CDR2 FQGNSA. The CDR3 has 16 amino acids. Here the CDR3 DNA reads TGTGCCAGCAGCTTAGGACTAGCGGGAGGCCCCTATACGCAGTATTTT. This translates into CASSLGLAGGPYTQYF.